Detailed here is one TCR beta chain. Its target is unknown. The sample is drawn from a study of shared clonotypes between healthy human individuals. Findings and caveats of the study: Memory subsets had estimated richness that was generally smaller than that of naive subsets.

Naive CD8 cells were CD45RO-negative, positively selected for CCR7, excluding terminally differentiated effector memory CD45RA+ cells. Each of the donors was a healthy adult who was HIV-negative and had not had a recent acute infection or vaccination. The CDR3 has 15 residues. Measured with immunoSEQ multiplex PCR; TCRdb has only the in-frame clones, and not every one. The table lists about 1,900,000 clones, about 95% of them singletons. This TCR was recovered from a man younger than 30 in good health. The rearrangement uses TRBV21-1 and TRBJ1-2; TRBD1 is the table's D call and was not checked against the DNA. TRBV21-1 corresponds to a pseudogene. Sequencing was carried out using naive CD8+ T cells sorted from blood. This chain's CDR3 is CASSKPTGSNYGYTF. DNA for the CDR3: TGTGCCAGCAGCAAACCGACAGGGTCTAACTATGGCTACACCTTC.